The rows below give T cell receptor beta chains drawn from one sample of a study of regulatory T cells in long-lasting Graves disease. TCRdb fed the multiplex PCR reads into MiXCR, producing one record per CDR3 protein. This repertoire shows roughly 420,000 distinct CDR3 sequences, about 14% found once; its top ten account for around a sixth. The sample was also reused in another study, on T cells in Graves' hyperthyroidism and ophthalmopathy.

The sequencing used peripheral blood mononuclear cells (PBMCs), collected at new diagnosis, from a patient treated with antithyroid drugs. These receptors were obtained from a woman aged 45-65 years with Graves disease. CDR3s include the opening cysteine and the closing phenylalanine or tryptophan. The D gene is left open where the match is weak. For some rows the clone size is stated as once, few or many, or as a class when expanded; others skip it.

TRBD2	many	TRBV12-3/TRBV12-4	TRBJ2-3	CASWWGGEGTDTQYF	TGTGCCAGCTGGTGGGGGGGTGAGGGCACAGATACGCAGTATTTT
TRBD2	many	TRBV9	TRBJ2-1	CASRASGANEQFF	TGTGCCAGCAGGGCTAGCGGGGCCAATGAGCAGTTCTTC
TRBD2	many	TRBV7-3	TRBJ2-7	CASSLRLAGVEEQYF	TGTGCCAGCAGCTTAAGACTAGCGGGAGTGGAAGAGCAGTACTTC
TRBD2	many	TRBV28	TRBJ2-1	CASSSPPGLAPFYSSYNEQFF	TGTGCCAGCAGTTCCCCGCCCGGACTAGCGCCTTTTTACAGCTCCTACAATGAGCAGTTCTTC
-	-	TRBV7-2	TRBJ1-2	CASSFQWVRSRTEYGYTF	TGTGCCAGCAGCTTCCAGTGGGTCCGCTCCCGCACTGAATATGGCTACACCTTC
TRBD1	few	TRBV5-1	TRBJ2-2	CASSPRTGGTGELFF	TGCGCCAGCAGCCCAAGGACAGGGGGCACCGGGGAGCTGTTTTTT
-	-	TRBV19	TRBJ2-2	CASSIQGWELFF	TGTGCCAGTAGTATCCAGGGGTGGGAGCTGTTTTTT
-	many	TRBV20-1	TRBJ1-1	CSARKEIGVNTEAFF	TGCAGTGCTAGAAAAGAGATAGGAGTGAACACTGAAGCTTTCTTT
TRBD2	once	TRBV2	TRBJ2-7	CASSERYSPGLAGEQYF	TGTGCCAGCAGTGAAAGGTACAGCCCAGGACTAGCGGGCGAGCAGTACTTC
TRBD2	many	TRBV3-1	TRBJ2-2	CASSQAGRATGELFF	TGTGCCAGCAGCCAAGCCGGGAGGGCCACCGGGGAGCTGTTTTTT
TRBD1	few	TRBV27	TRBJ2-1	CASSGDRAVWNEQFF	TGTGCCAGCAGTGGGGACAGGGCGGTATGGAATGAGCAGTTCTTC
TRBD2	many	TRBV2	TRBJ2-1	CASIRLAGGHNEQFF	TGTGCCAGTATTAGACTAGCGGGAGGTCACAATGAGCAGTTCTTC
TRBD1	many	TRBV7-8	TRBJ1-1	CASSLRQGVNTEAFF	TGTGCCAGCAGCTTAAGACAGGGGGTGAACACTGAAGCTTTCTTT
TRBD2	-	TRBV28	TRBJ2-6	CAAGERTGANVLTF	TGTGCGGCGGGGGAAAGGACTGGGGCCAACGTCCTGACTTTC
TRBD1	-	TRBV18	TRBJ1-2	CASSPAGTGQAYGYTF	TGTGCCAGCTCACCGGCCGGGACAGGACAGGCTTATGGCTACACCTTC
TRBD2	many	TRBV20-1	TRBJ2-1	CSAPRGGQGFYNEQFF	TGCAGTGCTCCTCGGGGGGGGCAGGGCTTCTACAATGAGCAGTTCTTC
TRBD2	few	TRBV27	TRBJ2-5	CASSSDGTSGRVGVWETQYF	TGTGCCAGCAGCTCCGACGGGACTAGCGGGAGGGTCGGGGTTTGGGAGACCCAGTACTTC
-	-	TRBV12-3/TRBV12-4	TRBJ1-2	CASTLTQVNYGHTF	TGTGCCAGCACCCTAACACAGGTGAACTATGGCCACACCTTC
-	few	TRBV3-1	TRBJ1-1	CASSQGTTNTEAFF	TGTGCCAGCAGCCAAGGCACAACAAACACTGAAGCTTTCTTT
TRBD1	-	TRBV28	TRBJ2-2	CASSPSGQGAITGELFF	TGTGCCAGCAGTCCCTCGGGACAGGGGGCGATCACCGGGGAGCTGTTTTTT
-	many	TRBV2	TRBJ2-3	CASSELAGTLDTQYF	TGTGCCAGCAGTGAACTCGCCGGGACTCTCGATACGCAGTATTTT
-	many	TRBV13	TRBJ2-7	CASSHLQGFGSYEQYF	TGTGCCAGCAGCCACTTGCAGGGGTTTGGGTCCTACGAGCAGTACTTC
-	-	TRBV9	TRBJ2-1	CASSRAGSSYNEQFF	TGTGCCAGCAGCCGGGCGGGAAGCTCCTACAATGAGCAGTTCTTC
-	many	TRBV5-1	TRBJ1-2	CASSPLYDGYTF	TGCGCCAGCAGCCCCCTGTACGATGGCTACACCTTC
TRBD1	many	TRBV6-1	TRBJ2-7	CASTYDRGDEQYF	TGTGCCAGCACCTACGACAGGGGCGACGAGCAGTACTTC
TRBD2	few	TRBV20-1	TRBJ2-1	CSASPASGRRNEQFF	TGCAGTGCTTCCCCGGCTAGCGGGAGACGGAATGAGCAGTTCTTC
-	-	TRBV4-1	TRBJ2-2	CASSQVGITGELFF	TGCGCCAGCAGCCAAGTCGGCATTACCGGGGAGCTGTTTTTT
-	few	TRBV6-4	TRBJ2-3	CASSDSSEDTQYF	TGTGCCAGCAGTGACTCGTCCGAAGATACGCAGTATTTT
TRBD1	-	TRBV20-1	TRBJ2-3	CSARVRGTGRTDTQYF	TGCAGTGCTAGAGTAAGGGGGACAGGGAGAACAGATACGCAGTATTTT